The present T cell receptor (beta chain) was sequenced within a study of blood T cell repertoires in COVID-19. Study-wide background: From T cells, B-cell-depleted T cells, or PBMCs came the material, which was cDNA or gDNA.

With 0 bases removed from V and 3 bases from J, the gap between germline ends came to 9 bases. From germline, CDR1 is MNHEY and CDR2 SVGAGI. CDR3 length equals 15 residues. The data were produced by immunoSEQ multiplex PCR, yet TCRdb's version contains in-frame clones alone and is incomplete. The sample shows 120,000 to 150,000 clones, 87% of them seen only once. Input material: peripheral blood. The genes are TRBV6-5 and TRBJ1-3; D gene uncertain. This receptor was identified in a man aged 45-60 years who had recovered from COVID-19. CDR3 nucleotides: TGTGCCAGCAGTTACTCTGCCGGGGTTGGAAACACCATATATTTT. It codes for CASSYSAGVGNTIYF.